The rows below give T cell receptor beta chains drawn from one sample of a study of shared clonotypes between healthy human individuals. Clones were sequenced by immunoSEQ multiplex PCR, and TCRdb holds only the in-frame ones, with some missing. In the table there are roughly 1 million clones, about 80% of which are singletons. Material: memory CD4+ T cells from PBMCs. These receptors were obtained from a man aged 18 to 30 in good health. Some clones in this sample may be carry-over from other donors' samples. Each CDR3 is given with its conserved first and last residue. The order of the fields is J gene, D gene, clone size, V gene, CDR3 DNA, CDR3 protein. A D gene is named only where the DNA matches it firmly. The size of a clone is reported for some rows only, either as once, few or many, or as a class for expanded clones.

TRBJ1-3 TRBD1 - TRBV13 TGTGCCAGCAGCTTACCAGGGGGAGGAAACACCATATATTTT CASSLPGGGNTIYF
TRBJ1-3 - once TRBV15 TGTGCCACCAGCAGAGATCTAGGGGGAGCAACACCGGTTGGAAACACCATATATTTT CATSRDLGGATPVGNTIYF
TRBJ2-3 - once TRBV1 TGCACCAGCAGCCAAGGTACAAGCGGGACTAGCACAGATACGCAGTATTTT CTSSQGTSGTSTDTQYF
TRBJ1-2 - - TRBV29-1 TGCAGCGTTGAAGATCCCGTGATCAGAGAGGATGGCTACACCTTC CSVEDPVIREDGYTF
TRBJ2-7 TRBD1 - TRBV5-1 TGCGCCAGCAGCCCGGGAGGGACAGGGGGCGGGACGGTCTACGAGCAGTACTTC CASSPGGTGGGTVYEQYF
TRBJ2-1 - - TRBV18 TGTGCCAGCTCCCTCACCGGGTTTATCAACTACAATGAGCAGTTCTTC CASSLTGFINYNEQFF
TRBJ2-1 - - TRBV5-4 TGTGCCAGCAGCACAGGGACCGTCACCTACAATGAGCAGTTCTTC CASSTGTVTYNEQFF
TRBJ2-7 - once TRBV15 TGTGCCACCAGCAGAGACCCGGGAACCTACGAGCAGTACTTC CATSRDPGTYEQYF
TRBJ2-7 - few TRBV6-5 TGTGCCAGCAGTTACATGGCTGGTGGCGGCGAGCAGTACTTC CASSYMAGGGEQYF
TRBJ1-1 TRBD1 - TRBV2 TGTGCCAGCAGTGAGGCAGGGGGCCGAGTCACTGAAGCTTTCTTT CASSEAGGRVTEAFF
TRBJ2-7 - - TRBV28 TGTGCCAGCAGTCCCCCGGACGTGAGCTCCTACGAGCAGTACTTC CASSPPDVSSYEQYF
TRBJ1-1 - - TRBV7-2 TGTGCCAGCAGCTACGTACTTGACAGCGCTGAAGCTTTCTTT CASSYVLDSAEAFF
TRBJ1-1 - many TRBV28 TGTGCCAGCAGTTTAAGTGGACGGGTGAACACTGAAGCTTTCTTT CASSLSGRVNTEAFF
TRBJ1-2 TRBD1 - TRBV9 TGTGCCAGCAGCGGCCGGGACAGGGGGATAGGTGGCTATGGCTACACCTTC CASSGRDRGIGGYGYTF
TRBJ1-4 TRBD1 - TRBV7-9 TGTGCCAGCAGCTTAGACAGGGGAAATGAAAAACTGTTTTTT CASSLDRGNEKLFF
TRBJ1-1 - - TRBV7-6 TGTGCCAGCAGCTTGTCGGGGGAAGGGGCTTTCTTT CASSLSGEGAFF
TRBJ1-2 TRBD1 - TRBV28 TGTGCCAGCAGTCTACCGGGACAGGGGAGGTATGGCTACACCTTC CASSLPGQGRYGYTF
TRBJ2-3 - - TRBV2 TGTGCCAGCAGTGAACGAGTTAGCACAGATACGCAGTATTTT CASSERVSTDTQYF
TRBJ1-1 - - TRBV25-1 TGTGCCAGCAGTAAACAGGTCATGAACACTGAAGCTTTCTTT CASSKQVMNTEAFF
TRBJ2-3 - - TRBV9 TGTGCCAGCAGCGCTCCCGGGACAGATACGCAGTATTTT CASSAPGTDTQYF
TRBJ1-4 TRBD1 - TRBV5-6 TGTGCCAGCAGTACTGCCATAGGGGGGGACAGGGATGAAAAACTGTTTTTT CASSTAIGGDRDEKLFF
TRBJ1-1 - - TRBV28 TGTGCCAGCCATTCGAGATATAACGCCGGGGGGAACACTGAAGCTTTCTTT CASHSRYNAGGNTEAFF
TRBJ1-1 - - TRBV20-1 TGCAGTGCTAGGGGGAGGGGGATAGGTTTCTTT CSARGRGIGFF
TRBJ1-2 TRBD1 - TRBV5-6 TGTGCCAGCAGCTTCTGGACAGGGCCGGTGGGTGGCTACACCTTC CASSFWTGPVGGYTF
TRBJ2-1 - many TRBV30 TGTGCCTACAATATGTTGGGCTACGAGCAGTTCTTC CAYNMLGYEQFF
TRBJ2-1 - - TRBV5-1 TGCGCCAGCAGCTTGGCTGGCTATCCAACCTCCTACAATGAGCAGTTCTTC CASSLAGYPTSYNEQFF
TRBJ1-6 TRBD1 - TRBV5-1 TGCGCCAGCAGCGCGGGACAGGGCTATAATTCACCCCTCCACTTT CASSAGQGYNSPLHF
TRBJ2-3 - - TRBV18 TGTGCCAGCTCACCACTTATCCCGACAGCGGGCGGCACAGATACGCAGTATTTT CASSPLIPTAGGTDTQYF